This T cell receptor (beta chain) derives from a study of Ad26.COV2.S vaccination and SARS-CoV-2 variants. Study-wide context: Intramuscular Ad26.COV2.S at 5x10^10 or 1x10^11 viral particles. General observations from the study: Substantial breadth was reportedly displayed by spike-specific CD8+ and CD4+ T cell responses after vaccination.

Concerning this clone: As yet, its antigen is unknown.

Treatment defined: roughly 20 received Ad26.COV2.S at low or high dose, single or two shots; roughly five received placebo; per-sample allocation not given. Sampling occurred on day 63 after the first vaccine or placebo injection. Trimming cost V 3 bases and J 9 bases; bases outside gene matches: 16. Germline CDR1 and CDR2: SGHRS and YFSETQ. The CDR3 sequence is 19 residues long. Sequencing was performed with immunoSEQ multiplex PCR; in TCRdb, only in-frame clones are kept and a portion is missing. The sample includes around 300,000 clones, 85% to 90% of them seen just once. Sequencing used peripheral blood, obtained in a trial of Ad26.COV2.S vaccine versus placebo. The chain employs TRBV5-1 and TRBJ1-6; 12 nucleotides line up with TRBD1. The receptor was derived from a person between 18 and 65 years old who received the Ad26.COV2.S COVID-19 vaccine or a placebo. The CDR3 DNA is TGCGCCAGCAGCTCCTCCACCCGGGGACAGGGGGCAGGCAGTTCACCCCTCCACTTT. This translates into CASSSSTRGQGAGSSPLHF.